Listed below are T cell receptor beta chains from one sample, sequenced in a study of CD8 T cells in Susac syndrome. TCRdb independently ran MiXCR on the immunoSEQ multiplex PCR reads; one entry per CDR3 protein. Of fewer than 200,000 distinct CDR3 sequences detected, roughly 94% appear once; the ten largest clones hold 0.1% to 0.13%. Specimen: CD4+ T cells from PBMCs. These receptors were collected from a human donor with Susac syndrome. Each CDR3 is given with its conserved first and last residue.

V: TRBV2
J: TRBJ2-1
CDR3: CASSPIGGGHYNEQFF

V: TRBV5-6
J: TRBJ2-7
CDR3: CASSFVGQLHYEQYF

V: TRBV5-4
J: TRBJ1-1
CDR3: CASSPRDTKGGAFF

V: TRBV20-1
J: TRBJ1-5
CDR3: CSARDPQGGQPQHF

V: TRBV20-1
J: TRBJ2-6
CDR3: CSAMRGANVLTF

V: TRBV5-6
J: TRBJ2-7
CDR3: CASSSGAGTISYEQYF

V: TRBV7-9
J: TRBJ1-4
CDR3: CASSLDQGSNEKLFF

V: TRBV7-9
J: TRBJ2-7
CDR3: CASSHTYEQYF

V: TRBV6-5
J: TRBJ2-1
CDR3: CASSYGTGWDNEQFF

V: TRBV5-5
J: TRBJ2-3
CDR3: CASSSGERFTDTQYF

V: TRBV15
J: TRBJ1-2
CDR3: CATSRKGTLNYGYTF

V: TRBV20-1
J: TRBJ1-1
CDR3: CSARAGTYTEAFF

V: TRBV5-1
J: TRBJ2-1
CDR3: CASKDTHSSYNEQFF

V: TRBV10-3
J: TRBJ1-5
CDR3: CAITPTERQPQHF

V: TRBV20-1
J: TRBJ2-2
CDR3: CSAPGTDYTGELFF

V: TRBV5-1
J: TRBJ2-5
CDR3: CASSLGQQETQYF

V: TRBV5-1
J: TRBJ2-5
CDR3: CASSSDGRETQYF

V: TRBV2
J: TRBJ1-6
CDR3: CASSELRGNSPLHF

V: TRBV7-8
J: TRBJ1-2
CDR3: CASSQQDRRYYGYTF

V: TRBV20-1
J: TRBJ2-3
CDR3: CSAYTSGGAEDTQYF

V: TRBV29-1
J: TRBJ2-3
CDR3: CSVEDRIAASTDTQYF

V: TRBV12-3/TRBV12-4
J: TRBJ2-1
CDR3: CASSNDRERQFF

V: TRBV15
J: TRBJ1-6
CDR3: CATSSTRAGNQDSPLHF

V: TRBV9
J: TRBJ1-6
CDR3: CASSAAERPGSPLHF

V: TRBV20-1
J: TRBJ2-3
CDR3: CSARVTGDTQYF

V: TRBV7-2
J: TRBJ2-7
CDR3: CASTRGGAYEQYF

V: TRBV3-1
J: TRBJ1-1
CDR3: CASSPQKGTEAFF

V: TRBV7-8
J: TRBJ2-7
CDR3: CASSLELGGNYEQYF

V: TRBV5-4
J: TRBJ2-6
CDR3: CASSHPGTVRSEANVLTF

V: TRBV20-1
J: TRBJ2-5
CDR3: CSAREGSGAFTQTQYF

V: TRBV3-1
J: TRBJ1-6
CDR3: CASSQDDAGPNSPLHF

V: TRBV27
J: TRBJ1-2
CDR3: CASSTGQWRGYTF